A single sample is the source of the 30 T cell receptor beta chains below, sequenced in a study of cytomegalovirus exposure and HLA in healthy donors. Primers included in the PCR were 60 Vbeta and 13 Jbeta primers. Generated by immunoSEQ multiplex PCR, the TCRdb table keeps only in-frame clones and is missing some. The sample has some 130,000 clones, around 79% seen once. Sequenced input: PBMCs. The receptors stem from a male donor in good health and CMV-seronegative.

This chain links TRBV5-1 with TRBJ2-7, with 7 bases matching TRBD2. V lost 5 bases, J lost 7 bases, and 21 bases stayed unmatched. The CDR3 is 17 amino acids. Germline V gene lookup returns CDR1 SGHRS and CDR2 YFSETQ. This chain's CDR3 is CASSPRELALANGEQYF. CDR3 DNA: TGCGCCAGCAGTCCTCGGGAACTAGCGCTCGCCAATGGGGAGCAGTACTTC.

This clone has only one observation. The rearrangement joins TRBV7-6 to TRBJ2-5; 9 bases are a match to TRBD2. TRBJ2-7 explains the end of the DNA better; the J call may be wrong. This CDR3 has 15 amino acids. The germline CDR1 and CDR2 sequences are SGHVS and FNYEAQ. The CDR3 spells CASSSPLAGTYEQYF. CDR3 DNA: TGTGCCAGCAGCTCCCCCCTAGCGGGGACCTACGAGCAGTACTTC.

This clone appeared a few times. This chain uses TRBV5-4 with TRBJ1-2, with D unclear. Germline-derived CDR1 and CDR2 are SGHNT and YYREEE (reference sequence). The CDR3 is made up of 14 amino acids. Trimming shortened V by 4 bases and J by 2 bases, and 12 bases separated the two germline ends. CDR3 sequence reads: CASSIATDNYGYTF. DNA for the CDR3: TGTGCCAGCAGCATAGCGACTGACAACTATGGCTACACCTTC.

The rearrangement links TRBV4-1 to TRBJ1-3; 8 bases are shared with TRBD1. The CDR3 loop spans 15 amino acids. Germline trimming cut 4 bases from V and 3 bases from J; bases unmatched to any gene: 5. Germline V gives CDR1 MGHRA, CDR2 YSYEKL. CDR3 in amino acids: CASSPRTGFGNTIYF. The CDR3 coding sequence is TGCGCCAGCAGCCCCCGGACAGGGTTTGGAAACACCATATATTTT.

The V call is TRBV19, the J call TRBJ1-5; unclear D gene. Trimming left V 6 bases short and J 0 bases short, with 9 bases between. This CDR3 comprises 14 residues. Germline CDR1 and CDR2: LNHDA and SQIVND (reference sequence). The CDR3 region has the DNA TGTGCCAGTAGCGACTGGAATAGCAATCAGCCCCAGCATTTT. Its translation: CASSDWNSNQPQHF.

The rearrangement uses TRBV5-1 and TRBJ2-1; a possible D gene is TRBD2 (5 bases). Trimming pared 4 bases from V and 2 bases from J, leaving 10 bases between. CDR1 and CDR2 from the germline V gene are SGHRS and YFSETQ. CDR3 length equals 14 residues. CDR3 sequence: CASSEGHTYNEQFF. The DNA for the CDR3 is TGCGCCAGCAGCGAGGGTCATACCTACAATGAGCAGTTCTTC.

A single count supports this clone. One end of the junction fails to match germline, which may point to a read error. The gene calls are TRBV29-1 and TRBJ1-3, with 7 bases lining up with TRBD1. Germline values: CDR1 SQVTM, CDR2 ANQGSEA. The CDR3 sequence is 13 residues long. CDR3 sequence reads: CSVEGPGGQTQHF. The CDR3 DNA is TGCAGCGTTGAAGGGCCCGGGGGACAGACCCAACATTTT. Filled out from reference TRBV29-1 and TRBJ1-3, the complete variable domain reads SAVISQKPSRDICQRGTSLTIQCQVDSQVTMMFWYRQQPGQSLTLIATANQGSEATYESGFVIDKFPISRPNLTFSTLTVSNMSPEDSSIYLCSVEGPGGQTQHFGEGSWLTVV.

The chain employs TRBV5-1 and TRBJ2-3; 9 bases are shared with TRBD1. Germline CDR1 and CDR2: SGHRS and YFSETQ. J was trimmed by 4 bases and V by 4 bases; bases with no gene match: 7. This CDR3 is 15 amino acids long. CDR3 in DNA: TGCGCCAGCAGCGATCACAGGGGGCAGGCAGATACGCAGTATTTT. It specifies CASSDHRGQADTQYF.

This clone has just one count. This chain joins TRBV27 and TRBJ2-3, with TRBD1 identical over 9 bases. CDR3 length equals 16 residues. In germline, CDR1 is MNHEY, CDR2 SMNVEV (reference sequence). Trimming removed 6 bases from V and 5 bases from J; junction bases left unmatched: 12. The CDR3, as DNA: TGTGCCAGCAGACCAGCTTTGACAGGGGGTGTAGATACGCAGTATTTT. Amino acids: CASRPALTGGVDTQYF.

This chain joins TRBV7-2 and TRBJ2-7, with 8 bases identical to TRBD2. Germline V gene sequence: CDR1 SGHTA, CDR2 FQGNSA. The CDR3 loop spans 12 amino acids. After removal of 8 bases from V and 4 bases from J, the junction contained 4 bases not matched to a gene. Here the CDR3 reads CASGGGPYEQYF. CDR3 sequence (DNA): TGTGCCAGCGGCGGGGGGCCGTACGAGCAGTACTTC.

CDR3 protein: CASSKGELAGGVSYNEQFF. Here the CDR3 DNA reads TGTGCCAGCAGCAAAGGAGAACTAGCGGGAGGGGTTTCCTACAATGAGCAGTTCTTC. V and J are TRBV21-1 and TRBJ2-1; the D call of TRBD2 is as the table states it, not checked on the DNA. TRBV21-1 has pseudogene status. The CDR3 is made up of 19 amino acids.

The genes are TRBV4-2 and TRBJ1-2; no reliable D call. V gave up 2 bases and J gave up 1 base, with 11 bases separating them. The CDR3 has 15 residues. Germline V CDR1 and CDR2: LGHNA, YNFKEQ. As DNA, the CDR3 is TGTGCCAGCAGCCAAAACAGCCACGATAACTATGGCTACACCTTC. Its protein is CASSQNSHDNYGYTF.

The rearrangement uses TRBV18 and TRBJ2-5, with D tentatively TRBD2 (5 bases). V was shortened by 4 bases and J by 8 bases, with 17 bases between the two germline ends. Germline CDR1 reads KGHSH; CDR2 reads LQKENI. The CDR3 is made up of 14 amino acids. As DNA, the CDR3 is TGTGCCAGCTCACGTAACGACGGACTTGAAACCCAGTACTTC. As protein: CASSRNDGLETQYF.

The chain combines TRBV4-1 with TRBJ2-1; D is possibly TRBD2 (5 bases). This CDR3 is 17 amino acids long. The V end was cut by 1 base, the J end by 1 base, with 14 bases between. Germline-derived CDR1 and CDR2 are MGHRA and YSYEKL. The CDR3 nucleotides read TGCGCCAGCAGCCAAGTCAGGCTAGCCTTATCCTACAATGAGCAGTTCTTC. It codes for CASSQVRLALSYNEQFF.

The J gene is TRBJ1-1, the V gene TRBV18; TRBD1 agrees at 12 bases. Germline trimming cut 8 bases from V and 4 bases from J; bases unmatched to any gene: 8. CDR1 is KGHSH and CDR2 is LQKENI in the germline V gene. The CDR3 runs 15 residues. DNA of the CDR3: TGTGCCAGCCAGGGACAGGGGGCCTTAGGCACTGAAGCTTTCTTT. Protein: CASQGQGALGTEAFF.

The chain links TRBV5-5 to TRBJ1-4; D unclear. CDR3 length: 15 residues. Germline-derived CDR1 and CDR2 are SGHKS and YYEKEE (reference sequence). V was pared by 2 bases and J by 7 bases, with 15 bases between. CDR3 loop: CASSLGTLDREKLFF. The CDR3 nucleotides are TGTGCCAGCAGCTTAGGAACGCTAGATCGTGAAAAACTGTTTTTT.

This sequence joins TRBV4-1 and TRBJ1-4, with D uncertain. The CDR3 totals 15 residues. V lost 4 bases to trimming and J lost 4 bases, with 13 bases between them. The V gene's germline CDR1 is MGHRA and CDR2 YSYEKL. As DNA, the CDR3 is TGCGCCAGCAGCCGAGGGCAGGATTTTAATGAAAAACTGTTTTTT. It codes for CASSRGQDFNEKLFF.

The chain recombines TRBV6-4 with TRBJ2-2; 7 bases are shared with TRBD2. The CDR3 is made up of 15 amino acids. The V gene's germline CDR1 is MRHNA and CDR2 SNTAGT. The J segment lost 4 bases and the V segment lost 3 bases, leaving 5 bases of the junction unmatched. The CDR3 nucleotides read TGTGCCAGCAGTGAGGCGGGAGAGGGCACCGGGGAGCTGTTTTTT. The encoded protein is CASSEAGEGTGELFF.

V gene TRBV7-2 combines with J gene TRBJ2-7, with 9 bases fitting TRBD2. The germline V gene has CDR1 SGHTA and CDR2 FQGNSA. The CDR3 is made up of 16 amino acids. The V and J ends lost 5 bases and 1 base, in that order; junction bases with no gene match: 9. CDR3 DNA sequence: TGTGCCAGCAGCAACAGGCCGGGACTAGCTTCCTACGAGCAGTACTTC. It is translated as CASSNRPGLASYEQYF.

This clone was recorded a few times. This chain uses TRBV19 with TRBJ2-7, with 10 bases that match TRBD2. This CDR3 contains 15 residues. After removal of 4 bases from V and 4 bases from J, the junction contained 7 bases not matched to a gene. CDR1 and CDR2 from the germline V gene are LNHDA and SQIVND (reference sequence). CDR3 residues: CASSTQREGRYEQYF. In DNA form, the CDR3 reads TGTGCCAGTAGTACACAGCGGGAGGGCCGGTACGAGCAGTACTTC.

The chain couples TRBV7-6 to TRBJ1-6, with a possible D match to TRBD1 (6 bases). V lost 4 bases, J lost 4 bases, and 11 bases lay in between. The CDR3 is made up of 15 amino acids. The germline V gene has CDR1 SGHVS and CDR2 FNYEAQ. CDR3 residues: CASSSQGRYNSPLHF. Written as DNA, the CDR3 is TGTGCCAGCAGCTCACAGGGACGTTATAATTCACCCCTCCACTTT.

J is TRBJ2-5 and V is TRBV7-9, with D possibly TRBD1 on 6 matching bases. The V gene's germline CDR1 is SEHNR and CDR2 FQNEAQ (reference sequence). V dropped 4 bases and J dropped 5 bases, with 17 bases sitting between them. This CDR3 comprises 15 residues. The CDR3 reads CASSYPQERGETQYF. In DNA form, the CDR3 reads TGTGCCAGCAGCTACCCACAGGAGAGGGGGGAGACCCAGTACTTC.

The chain joins TRBV6-1 to TRBJ2-2; the D is unclear. The V end was cut by 2 bases, the J end by 6 bases, with 7 bases between. The CDR3 totals 13 residues. CDR1 MNHNS and CDR2 SASEGT come from the germline V gene. This CDR3 reads CASSEFTAGELFF. The CDR3, as DNA: TGTGCCAGCAGTGAATTCACGGCCGGGGAGCTGTTTTTT.

This sequence joins TRBV18 and TRBJ1-6; TRBD1 might be the D (6 bases). Germline V gene sequence: CDR1 KGHSH, CDR2 LQKENI. V lost 1 base and J lost 9, with 16 bases in between. CDR3 length: 16 residues. CDR3 in amino acids: CASSPRTAGQLSPLHF. CDR3 DNA: TGTGCCAGCTCACCACGGACCGCTGGACAGCTTTCACCCCTCCACTTT.

J is TRBJ2-7 and V is TRBV18, with 8 bases aligning to TRBD1. The CDR3 totals 15 residues. Germline V gives CDR1 KGHSH, CDR2 LQKENI. Trimming took 3 bases from V and 5 from J; bases not matched to a gene: 9. The DNA of the CDR3 is TGTGCCAGCTCACCTAAACATGGGACAGGCGACGAGCAGTACTTC. It codes for CASSPKHGTGDEQYF.

The genes are TRBV19 and TRBJ2-2; 8 nucleotides agree with TRBD1. This CDR3 contains 13 residues. The germline gives CDR1 LNHDA, CDR2 SQIVND (reference sequence). Trimming cost V 9 bases and J 4 bases; bases outside gene matches: 4. CDR3 DNA: TGTGCCAGCGGACAGGGTGCCACCGGGGAGCTGTTTTTT. This encodes CASGQGATGELFF.

The rearrangement links TRBV18 to TRBJ1-4; D might be TRBD1 (5 bases). The germline V gene has CDR1 KGHSH and CDR2 LQKENI. This CDR3 is 14 amino acids long. Trimming took off 3 bases at V and 8 bases at J, with 13 bases between the two ends. The CDR3 DNA reads as TGTGCCAGCTCACCCGGGACTGCAAGAGAAAAACTGTTTTTT. Its translation is CASSPGTAREKLFF.

This chain uses TRBV4-1 with TRBJ1-4; 8 bases align to TRBD1. Per germline, CDR1 MGHRA and CDR2 YSYEKL. J gave up 8 bases and V 0 bases, and 8 bases lay outside the gene matches. The CDR3 consists of 16 residues. CDR3 sequence: CASSQDRTGTLEKLFF. In DNA, the CDR3 is TGCGCCAGCAGCCAAGATCGGACAGGGACGTTGGAAAAACTGTTTTTT.

In its sample, this clone was seen a few times. This chain connects TRBV6-1 to TRBJ1-1, with TRBD1 identical over 11 bases. After removal of 6 bases from V and 5 bases from J, the junction contained 8 bases not matched to a gene. The germline gives CDR1 MNHNS, CDR2 SASEGT. The CDR3 extends over 15 amino acids. This chain's CDR3 is CASRSGTGGKTEAFF. For the CDR3, the DNA is TGTGCCAGCAGGTCCGGGACAGGGGGAAAGACTGAAGCTTTCTTT.

V is TRBV7-9 and J is TRBJ2-1; TRBD2 is a possible D gene (5 bases). Germline V gene data show CDR1 as SEHNR and CDR2 as FQNEAQ (reference sequence). The V end lost 5 bases, the J end lost 1 base, and 15 bases lay between the germline ends. The CDR3 sequence is 16 residues long. In nucleotides, the CDR3 is TGTGCCAGCAGCCCCTCGGGCGGGCGGTCCTACAATGAGCAGTTCTTC. Encoded protein: CASSPSGGRSYNEQFF.